Listed below are T cell receptor beta chains from one sample, sequenced in a study of blood T cell repertoires in COVID-19. The repertoire was sequenced with immunoSEQ multiplex PCR; TCRdb's copy has only in-frame clones and lacks some. The table has about 160,000 clones, around 89% seen once. Sequenced input: peripheral blood. These receptors were collected from a young man with COVID-19, enrolled during active disease. Both conserved end residues are part of each CDR3. The D gene is left open where the match is weak. Not all rows give a size; the values are once, few, many and, for expanded clones, a class.

CDR3nt	CDR3aa	v_gene	abundance	len	j_gene	d_gene
TGTGCCAGCAGCCGAACCAAAACAGGTCCCCTCCACTTT	CASSRTKTGPLHF	TRBV7-9	.	13	TRBJ1-6	.
TGTGCCTGGAGCCCATATAGCGGGCTTACCTACAATGAGCAGTTCTTC	CAWSPYSGLTYNEQFF	TRBV30	.	16	TRBJ2-1	TRBD2
TGTGCCAGCAGTTTATTCGGGGGGGCCTCCTACGAGCAGTACTTC	CASSLFGGASYEQYF	TRBV28	.	15	TRBJ2-7	TRBD2
TGTGCCTGGAGTTCCCCTCTGGGGCTCCTGGAGACCCAGTACTTC	CAWSSPLGLLETQYF	TRBV30	.	15	TRBJ2-5	.
TGTGCCAGCAGCCAAGTAGCCGGGAGCGGCTACACCTTC	CASSQVAGSGYTF	TRBV14	.	13	TRBJ1-2	.
TGCAGCGTTGCCTCGAGGGGGCAAACTAATGAAAAACTGCTTTTT	CSVASRGQTNEKLLF	TRBV29-1	.	15	TRBJ1-4	TRBD1
TGCGCCAGCAGCTTGAACAGGGCTTACGAGCAGTACTTC	CASSLNRAYEQYF	TRBV5-1	.	13	TRBJ2-7	.
TGTGCCACCAGCAGAGATTCCAGGGTTTCACCCCTCCACTTT	CATSRDSRVSPLHF	TRBV15	.	14	TRBJ1-6	.
TGTGCCAGCAGCTTACAACAGCTAAACAAAAACATTCAGTACTTC	CASSLQQLNKNIQYF	TRBV7-2	.	15	TRBJ2-4	.
TGTGCCAGCAGTTCCAGCGATTACTACGAGCAGTACTTC	CASSSSDYYEQYF	TRBV6-1	.	13	TRBJ2-7	.
TGTGCCAGCAGCACGGGACTTACAGATACGCAGTATTTT	CASSTGLTDTQYF	TRBV9	.	13	TRBJ2-3	.
TGCGCCAGCAGCTTGGGGCAGGGCACCGTTCGCGGGGAGCTGTTTTTT	CASSLGQGTVRGELFF	TRBV5-1	few	16	TRBJ2-2	.
TGTGCCAGCAGTTTATTTAGCGGGTCTACCTACAATGAGCAGTTCTTC	CASSLFSGSTYNEQFF	TRBV11-3	.	16	TRBJ2-1	TRBD2
TGTGCCACCAGCGCTACCCCTGGTAGGGGCCGCGAGCAGTACTTC	CATSATPGRGREQYF	TRBV15	.	15	TRBJ2-7	.
TGTGCCAGCAGGAGAGAAGCGGGAGGTTCCTACGAGCAGTACTTC	CASRREAGGSYEQYF	TRBV6-1	.	15	TRBJ2-7	TRBD2
TGTGCCAGCAGCGGACAGGGTTCCTACGAGCAGTACTTC	CASSGQGSYEQYF	TRBV7-9	.	13	TRBJ2-7	TRBD1
TGCGCCAGCAGCCAAGGTTTCGACAGTAACTATGGCTACACCTTC	CASSQGFDSNYGYTF	TRBV4-3	.	15	TRBJ1-2	.
TGTGCCAGCAGCCCGTGGACAGGGCCCTACGAGCAGTACTTC	CASSPWTGPYEQYF	TRBV14	.	14	TRBJ2-7	TRBD1
TGCAGTGCTAGTGTCAGGGGGAACACCGGGGAGCTGTTTTTT	CSASVRGNTGELFF	TRBV20-1	.	14	TRBJ2-2	.
TGTGCCAGTAGTGACAGGGGGCAAGCCAAAAACATTCAGTACTTC	CASSDRGQAKNIQYF	TRBV19	.	15	TRBJ2-4	TRBD1
TGTGCCAGCAGGGGCCGGACAGAGGGGTTTTCACCCCTCCACTTT	CASRGRTEGFSPLHF	TRBV6-5	.	15	TRBJ1-6	.
TGTGCCAGCAGCGGACCCCGGGACAGGGGATTTGAGCAGTTCTTC	CASSGPRDRGFEQFF	TRBV9	.	15	TRBJ2-1	TRBD1
TGTGCCAGCAGTTTACGACTAGCCCCTTACCCGCAGTTCTTC	CASSLRLAPYPQFF	TRBV28	.	14	TRBJ2-1	TRBD2
TGTGCCAGCAGCCCAGGACTAGCGGGATGGGCCTACGAGCAGTACTTC	CASSPGLAGWAYEQYF	TRBV7-9	.	16	TRBJ2-7	TRBD2
TGTGCCACCAGCAGAGATCTGAACTCGTACAATGAGCAGTTCTTC	CATSRDLNSYNEQFF	TRBV15	.	15	TRBJ2-1	.
TGTGCCAGCAGGCCACGTTCGCGTAATGAAAAACTGTTTTTT	CASRPRSRNEKLFF	TRBV5-8	.	14	TRBJ1-4	.
TGTGCCAGCAGCTTAGGTCAGGGGGCCGACCAGCATTTT	CASSLGQGADQHF	TRBV7-2	.	13	TRBJ1-5	TRBD1
TGTGCCATCAGTGGGACTATAGGAGAGACCCAGTACTTC	CAISGTIGETQYF	TRBV10-3	.	13	TRBJ2-5	.
TGTGCCACCAGTGACCCCGCTAGCGGGAGTCCTCACGGGGAGCTGTTTTTT	CATSDPASGSPHGELFF	TRBV24-1	once	17	TRBJ2-2	TRBD2
TGTGCCAGCAGCCTCCCTAGCGGGAGGGCAGATACGCAGTATTTT	CASSLPSGRADTQYF	TRBV7-6	.	15	TRBJ2-3	TRBD2
TGCGCCAGCAGTGAGCTAGGACGGGGAAATGACCGCGAGCAGTACTTC	CASSELGRGNDREQYF	TRBV10-1	.	16	TRBJ2-7	.
TGTGCCTGGAGTACAGGGGCTGGGGCCAACGTCCTGACTTTC	CAWSTGAGANVLTF	TRBV30	once	14	TRBJ2-6	TRBD1
TGTGCCAGCAGTGAAGCTTGGAGCACTGAAGCTTTCTTT	CASSEAWSTEAFF	TRBV6-1	.	13	TRBJ1-1	.